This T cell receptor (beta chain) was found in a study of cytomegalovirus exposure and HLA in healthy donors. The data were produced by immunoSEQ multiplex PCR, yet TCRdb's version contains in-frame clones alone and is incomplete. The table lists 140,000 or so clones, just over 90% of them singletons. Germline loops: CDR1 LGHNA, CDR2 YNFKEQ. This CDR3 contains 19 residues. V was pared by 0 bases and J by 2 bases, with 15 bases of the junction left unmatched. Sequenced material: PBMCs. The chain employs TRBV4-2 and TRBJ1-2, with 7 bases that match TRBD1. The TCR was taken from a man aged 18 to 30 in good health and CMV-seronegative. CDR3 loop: CASSQEGGPGQATNYGYTF. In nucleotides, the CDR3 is TGTGCCAGCAGCCAAGAGGGAGGCCCAGGACAGGCGACGAACTATGGCTACACCTTC.